The 25 T cell receptor beta chains given below trace back to one sample, sequenced in a study of blood T cell repertoires in COVID-19. The data were produced by immunoSEQ multiplex PCR, yet TCRdb's version contains in-frame clones alone and is incomplete. Of over 130,000 clones detected, almost 80% appear once; the ten largest clones hold over 2.5%. The sample comprised PBMCs or T cells enriched from blood (not recorded which). These receptors were taken from a woman aged 45-65 years who had recovered from COVID-19.

The chain carries TRBV27 and TRBJ2-2; 13 bases are a match to TRBD2. Germline loops: CDR1 MNHEY, CDR2 SMNVEV (reference sequence). Unmatched junction bases numbered 16, after V lost 6 bases and J lost 6 bases. CDR3 length equals 19 residues. CDR3 sequence (DNA): TGTGCCAGCAGCCTTATCGGAACTAGCGGGAGGGCCGGTTCCGGGGAGCTGTTTTTT. It translates to CASSLIGTSGRAGSGELFF.

The chain's CDR3 is CASRRGAWEKLFF. The CDR3 bases are TGTGCCAGCAGGCGGGGGGCTTGGGAAAAACTGTTTTTT. The chain employs TRBV12-3 or TRBV12-4 and TRBJ1-4, with a tentative D call TRBD1 (6 bases). The V end lost 6 bases, the J end lost 8 bases, and 13 bases lay between the germline ends. This CDR3 has 13 residues.

V and J are TRBV30 and TRBJ2-1; tentatively, D is TRBD2 (5 bases). V lost 3 bases to trimming and J lost 9 bases, with 21 bases between them. There are 15 residues in the CDR3. Germline-derived CDR1 and CDR2 are GTSNPN and SVGIG (reference sequence). The chain's CDR3 is CAWRPPPGLRGEQFF. DNA for the CDR3: TGTGCCTGGAGGCCTCCCCCCGGGCTCCGGGGTGAGCAGTTCTTC.

This clone came up once. The CDR3 DNA is TGCGCCAGCAGCTTGGTTGGACAGGGCGTTAGCACAGATACGCAGTATTTT. Its translation: CASSLVGQGVSTDTQYF. The J gene is TRBJ2-3, the V gene TRBV5-1, with 8 bases fitting TRBD1. V shed 0 bases, J shed 0 bases, and the junction held 6 bases outside the gene matches. CDR3 length: 17 amino acids. The germline V gene has CDR1 SGHRS and CDR2 YFSETQ. Based on the CDR3 plus reference TRBV5-1 and TRBJ2-3, the full variable domain is KAGVTQTPRYLIKTRGQQVTLSCSPISGHRSVSWYQQTPGQGLQFLFEYFSETQRNKGNFPGRFSGRQFSNSRSEMNVSTLELGDSALYLCASSLVGQGVSTDTQYFGPGTRLTVL.

This clone was found many times. The chain couples TRBV12-3 or TRBV12-4 to TRBJ1-2; 8 nucleotides line up with TRBD1. The ends lost 5 bases at V and 5 bases at J; junction bases unmatched: 4. The CDR3 totals 13 residues. CDR3 amino acids: CASSRDRGYGYTF. CDR3 bases: TGTGCCAGCAGTCGAGACAGGGGTTATGGCTACACCTTC.

The V call is TRBV4-1, the J call TRBJ2-3; weak D call: TRBD1 (6 bases). Between the trimmed V and J ends, which lost 0 bases and 3 bases, there was a span of 10 bases. CDR1 is MGHRA and CDR2 is YSYEKL in the germline V gene. The CDR3 covers 15 residues. CDR3 residues: CASSQEDRRTDTQYF. The CDR3 DNA sequence: TGCGCCAGCAGCCAAGAGGACAGAAGAACAGATACGCAGTATTTT.

The rearrangement joins TRBV7-9 to TRBJ2-5, with D perhaps TRBD2 (6 bases). Trimming stripped 6 bases from V and 1 base from J, with 9 bases between. Germline V gene lookup returns CDR1 SEHNR and CDR2 FQNEAQ (reference sequence). The CDR3 loop spans 13 amino acids. The CDR3 spells CASSRDSQETQYF. CDR3 bases: TGTGCCAGCAGTAGGGACTCCCAAGAGACCCAGTACTTC.

V usage is TRBV21-1 and J usage is TRBJ2-2; the DNA was not compared with TRBD1, the D call given in the table. TRBV21-1 is tagged as a pseudogene. This CDR3 is 16 amino acids long. The CDR3 sequence: CASSKVRDKNTGELFF. CDR3 sequence (DNA): TGTGCCAGCAGCAAAGTGAGGGACAAGAACACCGGGGAGCTGTTTTTT.

The chain links TRBV4-1 to TRBJ2-5; 10 nucleotides match TRBD2. The germline V gene has CDR1 MGHRA and CDR2 YSYEKL. The CDR3 is 15 amino acids. Losses at the gene ends were 1 base for V and 4 bases for J; bases not matched to a gene: 3. CDR3 bases: TGCGCCAGCAGCCAAGTGCTAGCGGGGGCAGAGACCCAGTACTTC. It codes for CASSQVLAGAETQYF.

The rearrangement joins TRBV14 to TRBJ2-7; 8 nucleotides align to TRBD2. The CDR3 totals 13 residues. V gave up 4 bases and J gave up 5 bases; unmatched junction bases: 4. Germline lookup yields CDR1 SGHDN and CDR2 FVKESK. CDR3 nucleotide sequence: TGTGCCAGCAGCCTTTTTAGCGGGAACGAGCAGTACTTC. As protein: CASSLFSGNEQYF.

V usage is TRBV7-8 and J usage is TRBJ2-7; 10 nucleotides align to TRBD1. V lost 2 bases, J lost 3 bases, and 4 bases stayed unmatched. This CDR3 is built from 15 residues. CDR1 is SGHVS and CDR2 is FQNEAQ in the germline V gene. CDR3 in DNA: TGTGCCAGCAGCTTACGGGACAGGGGTATCTACGAGCAGTACTTC. This translates into CASSLRDRGIYEQYF.

The chain joins TRBV3-1 (or the pseudogene TRBV3-2) to TRBJ1-2; 11 positions match TRBD1. The CDR3 consists of 16 residues. Germline loops: CDR1 LGHDT, CDR2 YNNKEL (reference sequence). The V segment lost 2 bases and the J segment 7 bases; nucleotides outside the gene matches: 9. In nucleotides, the CDR3 is TGTGCCAGCAGCCAAACACGGGACAGGGGGTTTGGTGGCTACACCTTC. This encodes CASSQTRDRGFGGYTF.

The chain has TRBV28 and TRBJ1-3, with unresolved D. V shed 6 bases and J shed 0 bases, with 12 bases lying between them. This CDR3 has 15 amino acids. Germline loops: CDR1 MDHEN, CDR2 SYDVKM. The CDR3 protein is CASRYGLRSGNTIYF. The CDR3 DNA reads as TGTGCCAGCAGATATGGCCTCCGCTCTGGAAACACCATATATTTT.

V usage is TRBV19 and J usage is TRBJ1-1; possible D gene TRBD1, 6 bases. V gave up 1 base and J gave up 6 bases, with 15 bases separating them. The length of the CDR3 is 15 residues. Germline CDR1 is LNHDA and CDR2 is SQIVND (reference sequence). CDR3 DNA sequence: TGTGCCAGTAGTATAGGAGGGGACACCCGGGCTGAAGCTTTCTTT. It encodes CASSIGGDTRAEAFF.

The rearrangement links TRBV12-3 or TRBV12-4 to TRBJ2-2; 7 bases map to TRBD2. CDR3 length: 12 amino acids. V lost 6 bases, J lost 10 bases, and 5 bases stayed unmatched. The CDR3 DNA reads as TGTGCCAGCAGGGCCGCGGGGGTGGAGCTGTTTTTT. It encodes CASRAAGVELFF.

V and J are TRBV5-1 and TRBJ2-7; 9 bases align to TRBD2. Germline CDR1 is SGHRS and CDR2 is YFSETQ. Germline trimming cut 3 bases from V and 0 bases from J; bases unmatched to any gene: 13. The CDR3 has 18 amino acids. The CDR3 DNA reads as TGCGCCAGCAGCTCTTATATAGCGGGGGACCCGAGCTCCTACGAGCAGTACTTC. Protein: CASSSYIAGDPSSYEQYF. Filled out from reference TRBV5-1 and TRBJ2-7, the complete variable domain reads KAGVTQTPRYLIKTRGQQVTLSCSPISGHRSVSWYQQTPGQGLQFLFEYFSETQRNKGNFPGRFSGRQFSNSRSEMNVSTLELGDSALYLCASSSYIAGDPSSYEQYFGPGTRLTVT.

The chain joins TRBV20-1 to TRBJ1-2; D unresolved. Germline V CDR1 and CDR2: DFQATT, SNEGSKA (reference sequence). The CDR3 extends over 11 amino acids. Trimming removed 2 bases from V and 8 bases from J, with 9 bases in between. The CDR3 DNA is TGCAGTGCTAGATTTGGCTGGGGCTACACCTTC. Its translation: CSARFGWGYTF.

This clone was seen more than once but under ten times. The chain is built from TRBV9 and TRBJ1-3; D gene unclear. Trimming cost V 4 bases and J 4 bases, with 21 bases left between them. Germline-derived CDR1 and CDR2 are SGDLS and YYNGEE. This CDR3 has 17 residues. CDR3 DNA: TGTGCCAGCAGCCGATACGGAGGGTGGACGGCAGGAAACACCATATATTTT. Its translation: CASSRYGGWTAGNTIYF. Combining the CDR3 with reference TRBV9 and TRBJ1-3 gives the whole variable domain DSGVTQTPKHLITATGQRVTLRCSPRSGDLSVYWYQQSLDQGLQFLIQYYNGEERAKGNILERFSAQQFPDLHSELNLSSLELGDSALYFCASSRYGGWTAGNTIYFGEGSWLTVV.

The chain uses TRBV3-1 (or the pseudogene TRBV3-2) and TRBJ1-4; D not resolved. Trimming stripped 0 bases from V and 7 bases from J, with 3 bases between. The CDR3 runs to 12 residues. Germline CDR1 reads LGHDT; CDR2 reads YNNKEL (reference sequence). CDR3 bases: TGTGCCAGCAGCCAAGAACTTGAAAAACTGTTTTTT. Translation: CASSQELEKLFF.

The chain uses TRBV19 and TRBJ2-1, with D possibly being TRBD1 (6 bases). Deletions cut 3 bases from V and 10 bases from J, with 13 bases between. The germline CDR1 and CDR2 sequences are LNHDA and SQIVND (reference sequence). The length of the CDR3 is 13 residues. This chain's CDR3 is CASSIGDIREQFF. CDR3 bases: TGTGCCAGTAGTATTGGGGACATCCGGGAGCAGTTCTTC.

The V call is TRBV27, the J call TRBJ2-7; 7 bases are a match to TRBD2. Germline trimming cut 5 bases from V and 3 bases from J; bases unmatched to any gene: 1. CDR1 is MNHEY, CDR2 SMNVEV, per germline (reference sequence). There are 12 residues in the CDR3. In DNA form, the CDR3 reads TGTGCCAGCAGTCCGGGGGGCTACGAGCAGTACTTC. Protein: CASSPGGYEQYF.

This clone turned up a few times. The chain is built from TRBV12-3 or TRBV12-4 and TRBJ2-1; D ambiguous. V lost 3 bases and J lost 8, with 8 bases in between. The length of the CDR3 is 12 residues. CDR3 loop: CASSLGPDEQFF. The CDR3, as DNA: TGTGCCAGCAGTTTGGGCCCGGATGAGCAGTTCTTC.

This clone has more than one count but fewer than ten. V usage is TRBV5-1 and J usage is TRBJ2-3; maybe TRBD1 (5 bases). CDR3 size: 14 residues. CDR1 SGHRS and CDR2 YFSETQ come from the germline V gene. V dropped 4 bases and J dropped 2 bases, with 11 bases sitting between them. CDR3 coding DNA: TGCGCCAGCAGCGGAGACAGCTTCACAGATACGCAGTATTTT. It yields the protein CASSGDSFTDTQYF.

J is TRBJ2-2 and V is TRBV9; 9 nucleotides line up with TRBD1. CDR3 length equals 15 residues. CDR1 SGDLS and CDR2 YYNGEE come from the germline V gene. V shed 4 bases, J shed 2 bases, and the junction held 3 bases outside the gene matches. The CDR3 spells CASSSGQGNTGELFF. DNA for the CDR3: TGTGCCAGCAGCTCGGGACAGGGAAACACCGGGGAGCTGTTTTTT.

This rearrangement joins TRBV9 to TRBJ1-3, with 8 positions matching TRBD1. Looked up from germline, CDR1 is SGDLS and CDR2 is YYNGEE. This CDR3 is 15 amino acids long. Trimming removed 1 base from V and 2 bases from J; junction bases left unmatched: 2. The CDR3 nucleotides read TGTGCCAGCAGCGTAACGGACAGGGCTGGAAACACCATATATTTT. As protein: CASSVTDRAGNTIYF.